Sequencing of this TCR beta chain was carried out in a study of metastatic and nonmetastatic thyroid tumors. The length of the CDR3 is 18 residues. The ends were cut back, 3 bases at V and 4 bases at J, with 24 bases in the middle. Germline V gives CDR1 MNHNS, CDR2 SASEGT. General observations from the study: Reports indicated that malignant thyroid tumors showed significantly higher TCR beta diversity than benign nodules did, in blood and tumor.

Within the sample, this clone is medium-sized. Its matching antigen is unknown. Original processing notes: Between-group CDR3 differences, defined by clinicopathological status, yielded a distant-metastasis classifier for papillary thyroid cancer. Using MiXCR, TCRdb reanalyzed the PCR reads. The V and J calls here are based on TCRdb, not the publication. The sample lists about 24,000 clones, about 20% seen once, with around 6.9% in the top ten. Patients were all untreated before their thyroid surgery. The chain combines TRBV6-1 with TRBJ1-2; D is possibly TRBD1 (5 bases). The TCR was taken from a female donor with papillary thyroid cancer or a benign thyroid nodule (not recorded which). Some clones in this sample may be carry-over from other donors' samples. The sample consisted of blood. CDR3 nucleotide sequence: TGTGCCAGCAGTGATGGGGTTATTCGAGGGGCAGGAGGCTATGGCTACACCTTC. Amino acids: CASSDGVIRGAGGYGYTF.